This TCR beta chain was documented in a study of blood T cell repertoires in COVID-19. Study background: COVID-19 samples, acute and convalescent, were from the United States, Italy and Spain. Sources were T cells, B-cell-depleted T cells, or PBMCs; the material itself was cDNA or gDNA.

Germline V lookup: CDR1 PRHDT, CDR2 FYEKMQ (reference sequence). The ends were cut back, 0 bases at V and 4 bases at J, with 9 bases in the middle. CDR3 length equals 14 residues. Authors' data handling: Reference gene primer amplification yielded estimated nucleated cell counts. The repertoire was sequenced with immunoSEQ multiplex PCR; TCRdb's copy has only in-frame clones and lacks some. D and trimming were read from the DNA, whereas the V and J calls and clone size are those reported in that table. The data hold some 490,000 clones, with roughly nine tenths observed a single time. Cohort 3 recovered donors had two negative PCRs, clearance, or symptom resolution.

The source of this sequence is a woman in her sixties who had recovered from COVID-19. Sequenced material: PBMCs or T cells enriched from blood (not recorded which). The chain carries TRBV13 and TRBJ2-5, with D hard to call. CDR3 sequence: CASSLGLEGETQYF. In nucleotides, the CDR3 is TGTGCCAGCAGCTTAGGCCTAGAAGGAGAGACCCAGTACTTC.